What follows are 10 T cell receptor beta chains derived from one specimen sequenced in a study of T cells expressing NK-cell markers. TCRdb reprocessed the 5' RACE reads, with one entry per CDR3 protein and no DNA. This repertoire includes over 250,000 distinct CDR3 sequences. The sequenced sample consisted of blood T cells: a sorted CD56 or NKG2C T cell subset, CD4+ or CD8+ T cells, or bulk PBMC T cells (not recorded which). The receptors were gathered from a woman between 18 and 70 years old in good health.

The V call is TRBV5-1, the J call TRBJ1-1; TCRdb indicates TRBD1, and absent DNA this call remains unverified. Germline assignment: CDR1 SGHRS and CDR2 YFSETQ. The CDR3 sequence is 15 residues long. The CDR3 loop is CASSLVPDVNTEAFF.

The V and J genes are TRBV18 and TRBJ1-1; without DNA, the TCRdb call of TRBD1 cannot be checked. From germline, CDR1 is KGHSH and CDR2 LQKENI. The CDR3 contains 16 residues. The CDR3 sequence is CASSPPTGIRKTEAFF.

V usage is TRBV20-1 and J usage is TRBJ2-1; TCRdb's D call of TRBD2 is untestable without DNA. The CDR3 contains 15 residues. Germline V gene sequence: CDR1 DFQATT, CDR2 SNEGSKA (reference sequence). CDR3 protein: CSAVRARGKRNEQFF.

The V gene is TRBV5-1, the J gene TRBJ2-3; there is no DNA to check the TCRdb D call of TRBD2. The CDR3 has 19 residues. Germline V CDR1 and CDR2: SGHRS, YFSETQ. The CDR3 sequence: CASSRGLAGVDGATDTQYF.

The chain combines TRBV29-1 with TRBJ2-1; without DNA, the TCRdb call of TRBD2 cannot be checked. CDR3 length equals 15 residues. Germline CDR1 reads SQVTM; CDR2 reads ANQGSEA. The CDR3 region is CSVVIAGSISNEQFF.

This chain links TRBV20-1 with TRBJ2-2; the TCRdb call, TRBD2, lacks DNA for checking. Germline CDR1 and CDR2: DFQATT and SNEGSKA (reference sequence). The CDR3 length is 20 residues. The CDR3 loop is CSARDPGTSGRGPSTGELFF.

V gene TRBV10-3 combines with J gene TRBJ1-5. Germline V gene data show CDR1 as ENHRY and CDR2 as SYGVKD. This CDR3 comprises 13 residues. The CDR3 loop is CAISMDHNQPQHF.

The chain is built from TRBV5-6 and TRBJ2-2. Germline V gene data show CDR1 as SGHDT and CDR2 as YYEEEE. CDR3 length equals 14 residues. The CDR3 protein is CASRGRTNTGELFF.

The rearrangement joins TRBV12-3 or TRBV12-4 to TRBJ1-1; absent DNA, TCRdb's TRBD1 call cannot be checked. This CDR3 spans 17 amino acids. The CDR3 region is CASSLRGGSRGNTEAFF.

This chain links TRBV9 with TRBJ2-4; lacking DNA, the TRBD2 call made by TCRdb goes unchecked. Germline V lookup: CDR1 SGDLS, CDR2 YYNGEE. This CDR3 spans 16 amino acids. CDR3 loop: CASSVGGDLAKNIQYF.